This T cell receptor beta chain was captured in a study of blood T cells in healthy people across ages. Study conclusions and caveats: Diversity was higher, and naive CD4+ cells more numerous, in long-lived donors than in aged donors.

About this clonotype itself: Its cognate antigen is unknown.

Germline V CDR1 and CDR2: DFQATT, SNEGSKA (reference sequence). V lost 0 bases and J 4 bases, leaving 11 bases between the germline ends. This CDR3 contains 14 residues. Primers used in a second PCR of about 7 to 12 cycles were a sample-barcoded 5' primer and a J-beta primer mix. A single record per CDR3 protein comes from TCRdb applying MiXCR to the 5' RACE reads. The profile shows some 860,000 distinct CDR3 sequences, 56% of them singletons. The sequencing sample was made of blood. This TCR was recovered from a middle-aged man in good health. This chain links TRBV20-1 with TRBJ2-3; a possible D gene is TRBD2 (7 bases). CDR3 bases: TGCAGTGCTAGAGATTACGGGGGGCCAGATACGCAGTATTTT. Its translation is CSARDYGGPDTQYF.